A single sample is the source of the 25 T cell receptor beta chains below, sequenced in a study of lymphopenia after photon versus proton radiotherapy. Assay used: immunoSEQ multiplex PCR; TCRdb lists only in-frame clones, some missing. The table includes about 58,000 clones, about 88% detected once. The sequenced sample was peripheral blood, obtained from a patient treated with proton-based radiotherapy. Source of these receptors: a man in his 60s with pancreatic cancer.

This clone was seen only a few times. The rearrangement links TRBV5-6 to TRBJ2-1, with D possibly TRBD2 on 6 matching bases. The germline gives CDR1 SGHDT, CDR2 YYEEEE. This CDR3 comprises 12 residues. V was trimmed by 1 base and J by 10 bases, leaving 9 bases between them. The CDR3 DNA follows: TGTGCCAGCAGCTTGTTAACTAGCGAGCAGTTCTTC. Amino acid sequence: CASSLLTSEQFF.

This clone was counted between two and nine times. This chain connects TRBV5-6 to TRBJ1-3; no definite D call. Germline-derived CDR1 and CDR2 are SGHDT and YYEEEE. V lost 3 bases and J 0 bases, leaving 13 bases between the germline ends. CDR3 size: 16 residues. The CDR3 spells CASSSPGLSSGNTIYF. The CDR3 coding sequence is TGTGCCAGCAGCTCACCGGGGTTGAGCTCTGGAAACACCATATATTTT.

This chain connects TRBV5-4 to TRBJ2-2; TRBD2 agrees at 7 bases. The CDR3 runs 15 residues. After removal of 2 bases from V and 0 bases from J, the junction contained 1 base not matched to a gene. The germline CDR1 and CDR2 sequences are SGHNT and YYREEE (reference sequence). As DNA, the CDR3 is TGTGCCAGCAGCTTCGGACTAGCGAACACCGGGGAGCTGTTTTTT. This translates into CASSFGLANTGELFF.

The V gene is TRBV4-2, the J gene TRBJ1-2; D might be TRBD1 (6 bases). This CDR3 is built from 15 residues. Germline CDR1 is LGHNA and CDR2 is YNFKEQ. Deletions cut 0 bases from V and 3 bases from J, with 11 bases between. CDR3 bases: TGTGCCAGCAGCCAAGAATCGGACAGCTACTATGGCTACACCTTC. Its protein product is CASSQESDSYYGYTF.

The gene calls are TRBV7-2 and TRBJ2-3; maybe TRBD2 (6 bases). This CDR3 is 15 amino acids long. Trimming left V 3 bases short and J 1 base short, with 11 bases between. Germline assignment: CDR1 SGHTA and CDR2 FQGNSA. The CDR3 is CASSLGGAGTDTQYF. In DNA, the CDR3 is TGTGCCAGCAGCTTGGGCGGGGCCGGCACAGATACGCAGTATTTT. The full variable domain, completed using reference TRBV7-2 and TRBJ2-3, is GAGVSQSPSNKVTEKGKDVELRCDPISGHTALYWYRQSLGQGLEFLIYFQGNSAPDKSGLPSDRFSAERTGGSVSTLTIQRTQQEDSAVYLCASSLGGAGTDTQYFGPGTRLTVL.

V usage is TRBV7-6 and J usage is TRBJ2-3; 9 nucleotides match TRBD2. The CDR3 length is 18 residues. In germline, CDR1 is SGHVS, CDR2 FNYEAQ. The ends lost 6 bases at V and 5 bases at J; junction bases unmatched: 18. The CDR3 sequence: CASSSQPLAGASRDTQYF. The CDR3 bases are TGTGCCAGCAGTTCTCAACCTTTAGCGGGAGCATCCCGAGATACGCAGTATTTT.

The chain joins TRBV7-2 to TRBJ2-7; D is tentatively TRBD1 or TRBD2 (5 bases each). Germline V gene sequence: CDR1 SGHTA, CDR2 FQGNSA. The CDR3 is 14 amino acids. V shed 4 bases and J shed 2 bases, with 12 bases lying between them. Written as DNA, the CDR3 is TGTGCCAGCAGCTCTCTGGGGACCCCCTACGAGCAGTACTTC. Encoded protein: CASSSLGTPYEQYF.

The chain's CDR3 is CASLLAGTAGELFF. The CDR3 region has the DNA TGTGCCAGCTTATTAGCAGGGACGGCCGGGGAGCTGTTTTTT. The V call is TRBV2, the J call TRBJ2-2; possibly TRBD1 or TRBD2 for D (5 bases each). The germline CDR1 and CDR2 sequences are SNHLY and FYNNEI. With 8 bases removed from V and 6 bases from J, the gap between germline ends came to 16 bases. CDR3 length: 14 residues.

The sample holds one count of this clone. This chain links TRBV7-6 with TRBJ2-7; a possible D gene is TRBD1 (6 bases). CDR1 is SGHVS, CDR2 FNYEAQ, per germline. V was pared by 1 base and J by 2 bases, with 9 bases between. The CDR3 has 14 residues. CDR3 DNA sequence: TGTGCCAGCAGCTTAGTGGCAGGGGCCTACGAGCAGTACTTC. It codes for CASSLVAGAYEQYF.

This clone occurred once. The chain couples TRBV28 to TRBJ2-7; no reliable D call. Germline V gene data show CDR1 as MDHEN and CDR2 as SYDVKM. This CDR3 is built from 12 residues. V lost 6 bases and J lost 5, with 11 bases in between. The CDR3 region has the DNA TGTGCCAGCAGGGTTCAGCTACACGAGCAGTACTTC. Translating gives CASRVQLHEQYF.

This chain joins TRBV5-1 and TRBJ2-1; D may be TRBD1 (6 bases). The CDR3 length is 17 residues. Germline V CDR1 and CDR2: SGHRS, YFSETQ. Trimming removed 4 bases from V and 9 bases from J, with 26 bases in between. CDR3 sequence (DNA): TGCGCCAGCAGCCCCCGTGGTGGGGACACCTTTGGCGGTGAGCAGTTCTTC. Translated: CASSPRGGDTFGGEQFF.

This clone was seen a single time. The rearrangement links TRBV27 to TRBJ1-2; D is perhaps TRBD1 (5 bases). Germline V gene lookup returns CDR1 MNHEY and CDR2 SMNVEV (reference sequence). The CDR3 consists of 13 residues. Trimming cost V 2 bases and J 7 bases, with 11 bases left between them. The CDR3 bases are TGTGCCAGCAGTTTACGGTCCGGGACTGGCTACACCTTC. Encoded protein: CASSLRSGTGYTF.

This rearrangement joins TRBV10-2 to TRBJ2-7, with 9 bases lining up with TRBD2. CDR1 is WSHSY, CDR2 SAAADI, per germline. This CDR3 comprises 13 residues. The trim removed 7 bases at V and 7 bases at J, leaving 8 bases unmatched. The DNA for the CDR3 is TGCGCCAGCAAGGTAGCGGGAGTGGGGGAGCAGTACTTC. This translates into CASKVAGVGEQYF.

V and J are TRBV29-1 and TRBJ2-5, with D unclear. Germline V gene sequence: CDR1 SQVTM, CDR2 ANQGSEA. The CDR3 runs to 14 residues. Between the trimmed V and J ends, which lost 4 bases and 5 bases, there was a span of 17 bases. The CDR3 loop reads CSVVSDGRQETQYF. In DNA form, the CDR3 reads TGCAGCGTTGTATCGGACGGGCGCCAGGAGACCCAGTACTTC. Combining the CDR3 with reference TRBV29-1 and TRBJ2-5 gives the whole variable domain SAVISQKPSRDICQRGTSLTIQCQVDSQVTMMFWYRQQPGQSLTLIATANQGSEATYESGFVIDKFPISRPNLTFSTLTVSNMSPEDSSIYLCSVVSDGRQETQYFGPGTRLLVL.

The chain uses TRBV27 and TRBJ1-1; tentative D call: TRBD1 (5 bases). The CDR3 totals 19 residues. Looked up from germline, CDR1 is MNHEY and CDR2 is SMNVEV (reference sequence). Trimming took 6 bases from V and 0 from J, leaving 26 bases between them. For the CDR3, the DNA is TGTGCCAGCAGCTCAAAACCCCCAGGGAGACCATCTTTGAACACTGAAGCTTTCTTT. Its protein is CASSSKPPGRPSLNTEAFF.

The chain uses TRBV7-3 and TRBJ2-1; 7 nucleotides match TRBD2. The CDR3 consists of 16 residues. Trimming took 3 bases from V and 5 from J; bases not matched to a gene: 10. Germline CDR1 and CDR2: SGHTA and FQGTGA. The CDR3: CASSFSSGRKNNEQFF. CDR3 sequence (DNA): TGTGCCAGCAGCTTTTCTTCCGGGAGGAAAAACAATGAGCAGTTCTTC.

This chain links TRBV7-9 with TRBJ1-4; D uncertain. Germline CDR1 SEHNR, CDR2 FQNEAQ (reference sequence). There are 17 residues in the CDR3. Trimming took off 2 bases at V and 7 bases at J, with 20 bases between the two ends. The CDR3 DNA reads TGTGCCAGCAGCTTAACCAACCCTGGGAGGTTGGGTGAAAAACTGTTTTTT. It translates to CASSLTNPGRLGEKLFF.

CDR3 sequence (DNA): TGTGCCAGCAGTGAAGTCTTTTCAGGGTCCTATGGCTACACCTTC. Translating gives CASSEVFSGSYGYTF. The chain links TRBV2 to TRBJ1-2, with D possibly matching TRBD1 (5 bases). Per the germline V gene, CDR1 is SNHLY and CDR2 is FYNNEI. The CDR3 sequence is 15 residues long. V was clipped by 1 base and J by 4 bases, with 13 bases between them.

This chain connects TRBV6-6 to TRBJ1-5; no clear D gene. V dropped 5 bases and J dropped 6 bases, with 17 bases sitting between them. Germline V gives CDR1 MNHNY, CDR2 SVGAGI (reference sequence). This CDR3 is 15 amino acids long. CDR3 amino acids: CASSPSGRTGQPQHF. In DNA form, the CDR3 reads TGTGCCAGCAGTCCGTCCGGGCGCACGGGTCAGCCCCAGCATTTT.

The V call is TRBV4-1, the J call TRBJ2-2; a weak D match, TRBD2 (5 bases). The CDR3 runs to 15 residues. Germline V gene lookup returns CDR1 MGHRA and CDR2 YSYEKL. V lost 0 bases and J 6 bases, leaving 11 bases between the germline ends. In DNA, the CDR3 is TGCGCCAGCAGCCAAGACGGGCGAGGGTCCGGGGAGCTGTTTTTT. Its protein is CASSQDGRGSGELFF.

Here the CDR3 reads CASGRGRLFAEAFF. CDR3 nucleotides: TGTGCCAGCGGCAGAGGACGGCTATTCGCTGAAGCTTTCTTT. The J gene is TRBJ1-1, the V gene TRBV6-5, with D uncertain. V lost 8 bases, J lost 6 bases, and 19 bases lay in between. The CDR3 runs 14 residues. Germline CDR1 reads MNHEY; CDR2 reads SVGAGI.

This clone showed up just a few times. The chain is built from TRBV18 and TRBJ1-2, with TRBD1 matching 9 bases. J was trimmed by 2 bases and V by 3 bases; bases with no gene match: 1. The CDR3 sequence is 14 residues long. Per germline, CDR1 KGHSH and CDR2 LQKENI. CDR3 region: CASSPGTGNYGYTF. CDR3 coding DNA: TGTGCCAGCTCACCCGGGACAGGGAACTATGGCTACACCTTC. Full variable domain (outside the CDR3, taken from reference TRBV18 and TRBJ1-2): NAGVMQNPRHLVRRRGQEARLRCSPMKGHSHVYWYRQLPEEGLKFMVYLQKENIIDESGMPKERFSAEFPKEGPSILRIQQVVRGDSAAYFCASSPGTGNYGYTFGSGTRLTVV.

V and J are TRBV27 and TRBJ2-2; no clear D. From germline, CDR1 is MNHEY and CDR2 SMNVEV (reference sequence). V was cut by 2 bases and J by 6 bases, with 13 bases left in between. The CDR3 is 15 residues long. CDR3: CASSLRQDVAGELFF. Written as DNA, the CDR3 is TGTGCCAGCAGTTTAAGGCAGGATGTGGCCGGGGAGCTGTTTTTT.

The V gene is TRBV6-1, the J gene TRBJ1-1; no reliable D call. With 6 bases removed from V and 0 bases from J, the gap between germline ends came to 11 bases. In germline, CDR1 is MNHNS, CDR2 SASEGT. The CDR3 consists of 14 residues. The CDR3 is CASSSTIMNTEAFF. DNA for the CDR3: TGTGCCAGCAGCTCGACCATAATGAACACTGAAGCTTTCTTT.

This clone was counted only a few times. This sequence joins TRBV21-1 and TRBJ2-3; the table's D gene call, TRBD2, was not cross checked with the DNA. TRBV21-1 is a pseudogene locus. The CDR3 is 16 residues long. The CDR3 sequence: CASSNVAGEATDTQYF. In DNA form, the CDR3 reads TGTGCCAGCAGCAATGTAGCGGGAGAGGCCACAGATACGCAGTATTTT.